Here is one T cell receptor beta chain with its context. This record belongs to a study of T cell responses to AZD1222 COVID-19 vaccine. Germline CDR1 is SGDLS and CDR2 is YYNGEE. This CDR3 has 15 residues. Losses at the gene ends were 0 bases for V and 7 bases for J; bases not matched to a gene: 6. The assay was immunoSEQ multiplex PCR, and TCRdb's table has in-frame clones only and misses some. The sample has approximately 74,000 clones; roughly nine tenths are singletons. The V call is TRBV9, the J call TRBJ1-5, with 8 positions matching TRBD1. This sequence was found in an adult who received the AZD1222 COVID-19 vaccine. Material: peripheral blood, obtained 28 days after the second AZD1222 dose. This CDR3 reads CASSVGQGLDQPQHF. In nucleotides, the CDR3 is TGTGCCAGCAGCGTAGGACAGGGGCTAGACCAGCCCCAGCATTTT.